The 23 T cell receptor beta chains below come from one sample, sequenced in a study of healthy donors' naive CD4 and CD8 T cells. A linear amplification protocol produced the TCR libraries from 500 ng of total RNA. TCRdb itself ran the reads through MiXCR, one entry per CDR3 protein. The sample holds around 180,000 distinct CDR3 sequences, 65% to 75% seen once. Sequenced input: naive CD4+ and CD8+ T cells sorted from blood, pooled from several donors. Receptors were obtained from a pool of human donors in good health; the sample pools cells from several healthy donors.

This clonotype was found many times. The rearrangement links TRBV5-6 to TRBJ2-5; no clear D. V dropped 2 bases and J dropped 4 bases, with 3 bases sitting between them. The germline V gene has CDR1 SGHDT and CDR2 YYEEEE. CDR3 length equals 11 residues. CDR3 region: CASSLRETQYF. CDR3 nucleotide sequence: TGTGCCAGCAGCTTAAGAGAGACCCAGTACTTC.

The DNA for the CDR3 is TGTGCCAGCAGTGAAACCGGACGGATGAACACTGAAGCTTTCTTT. It encodes CASSETGRMNTEAFF. This chain connects TRBV6-5 to TRBJ1-1; D gene uncertain. The CDR3 covers 15 residues. With 5 bases removed from V and 0 bases from J, the gap between germline ends came to 13 bases. Germline V lookup: CDR1 MNHEY, CDR2 SVGAGI.

In DNA, the CDR3 is TGTGCCAGCAAACAGCCAGGGACAGGGAGCTCCTACGAGCAGTACTTC. It translates to CASKQPGTGSSYEQYF. The chain employs TRBV6-2 or TRBV6-3 and TRBJ2-7, with 9 bases matching TRBD1. Germline V gene sequence: CDR1 MNHEY, CDR2 SVGEGT. The V segment lost 7 bases and the J segment 0 bases; nucleotides outside the gene matches: 10. CDR3 length: 16 residues.

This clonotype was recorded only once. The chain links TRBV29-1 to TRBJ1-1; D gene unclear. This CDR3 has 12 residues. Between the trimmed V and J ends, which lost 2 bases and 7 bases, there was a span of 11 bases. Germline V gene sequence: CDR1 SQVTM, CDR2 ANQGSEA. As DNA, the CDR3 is TGCAGCGTTGAACGGACGACTGTTGAAGCTTTCTTT. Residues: CSVERTTVEAFF.

CDR3 in amino acids: CASSELGSGQGFYEQYF. For the CDR3, the DNA is TGTGCCAGCAGTGAACTCGGATCGGGACAGGGCTTCTACGAGCAGTACTTC. The chain is built from TRBV25-1 and TRBJ2-7; 9 positions agree with TRBD1. Germline lookup yields CDR1 MGHDK and CDR2 SYGVNS. Trimming removed 2 bases from V and 3 bases from J; junction bases left unmatched: 11. The CDR3 is 17 amino acids.

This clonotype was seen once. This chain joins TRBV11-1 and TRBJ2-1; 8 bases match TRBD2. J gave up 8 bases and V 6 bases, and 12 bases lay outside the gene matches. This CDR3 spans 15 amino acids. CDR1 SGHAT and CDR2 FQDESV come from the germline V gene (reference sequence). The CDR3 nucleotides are TGTGCCAGCAGAACGATAGCGGGAAATGTACATGAGCAGTTCTTC. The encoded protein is CASRTIAGNVHEQFF.

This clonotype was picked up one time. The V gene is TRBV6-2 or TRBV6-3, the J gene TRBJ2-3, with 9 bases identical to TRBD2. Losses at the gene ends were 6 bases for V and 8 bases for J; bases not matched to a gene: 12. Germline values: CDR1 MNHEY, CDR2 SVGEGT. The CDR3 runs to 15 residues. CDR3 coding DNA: TGTGCCAGCAGCTCGCTAGCGGGATTTGATGGTACGCAGTATTTT. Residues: CASSSLAGFDGTQYF.

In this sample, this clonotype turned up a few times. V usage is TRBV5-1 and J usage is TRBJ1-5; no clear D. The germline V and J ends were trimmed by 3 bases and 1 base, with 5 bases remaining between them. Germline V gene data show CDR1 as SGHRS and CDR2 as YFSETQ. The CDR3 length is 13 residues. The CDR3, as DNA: TGCGCCAGCAGCTACAGCAGCAATCAGCCCCAGCATTTT. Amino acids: CASSYSSNQPQHF.

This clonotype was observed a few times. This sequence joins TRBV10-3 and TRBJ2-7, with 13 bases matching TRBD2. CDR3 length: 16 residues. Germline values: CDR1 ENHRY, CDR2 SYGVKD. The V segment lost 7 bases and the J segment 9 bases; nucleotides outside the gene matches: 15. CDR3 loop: CAIMDWTSGSRRGQYF. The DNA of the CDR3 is TGTGCCATCATGGACTGGACTAGCGGGAGTAGGCGGGGGCAGTACTTC.

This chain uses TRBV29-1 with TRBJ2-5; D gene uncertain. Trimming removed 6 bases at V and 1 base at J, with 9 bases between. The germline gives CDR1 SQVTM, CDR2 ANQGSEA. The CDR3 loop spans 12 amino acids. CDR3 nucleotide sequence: TGCAGCGTCATAGGCCCCCAAGAGACCCAGTACTTC. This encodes CSVIGPQETQYF.

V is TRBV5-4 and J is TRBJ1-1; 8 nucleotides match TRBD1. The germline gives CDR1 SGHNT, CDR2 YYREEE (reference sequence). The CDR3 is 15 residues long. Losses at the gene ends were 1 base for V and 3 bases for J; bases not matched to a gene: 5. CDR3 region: CASSLKQGGDTEAFF. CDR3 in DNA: TGTGCCAGCAGCTTGAAACAGGGGGGCGACACTGAAGCTTTCTTT.

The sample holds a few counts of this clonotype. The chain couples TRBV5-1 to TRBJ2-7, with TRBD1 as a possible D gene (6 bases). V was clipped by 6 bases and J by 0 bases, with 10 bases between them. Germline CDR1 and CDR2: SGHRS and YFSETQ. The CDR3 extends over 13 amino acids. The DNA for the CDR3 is TGCGCCAGCACTCCGGACAGCTCCTACGAGCAGTACTTC. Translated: CASTPDSSYEQYF.

The CDR3 loop is CASSLGDRGRQYF. For the CDR3, the DNA is TGTGCCAGCAGCTTAGGGGACAGGGGTCGCCAGTACTTC. The chain couples TRBV7-9 to TRBJ2-7, with 10 bases that match TRBD1. V was clipped by 1 base and J by 10 bases; unmatched bases: 4. Germline CDR1 SEHNR, CDR2 FQNEAQ (reference sequence). CDR3 length equals 13 residues.

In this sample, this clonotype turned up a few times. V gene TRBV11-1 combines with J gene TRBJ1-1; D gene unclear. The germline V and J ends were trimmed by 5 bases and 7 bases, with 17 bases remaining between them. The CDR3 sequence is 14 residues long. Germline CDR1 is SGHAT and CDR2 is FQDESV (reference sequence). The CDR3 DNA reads TGTGCCAGCAGCCCTGAGGTCGTTTTCCTTGAAGCTTTCTTT. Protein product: CASSPEVVFLEAFF.

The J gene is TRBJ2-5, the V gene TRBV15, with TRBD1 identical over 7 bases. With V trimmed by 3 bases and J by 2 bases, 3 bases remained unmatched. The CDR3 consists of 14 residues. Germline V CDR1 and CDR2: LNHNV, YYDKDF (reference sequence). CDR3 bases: TGTGCCACCAGCAGGGACAGGACACAAGAGACCCAGTACTTC. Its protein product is CATSRDRTQETQYF.

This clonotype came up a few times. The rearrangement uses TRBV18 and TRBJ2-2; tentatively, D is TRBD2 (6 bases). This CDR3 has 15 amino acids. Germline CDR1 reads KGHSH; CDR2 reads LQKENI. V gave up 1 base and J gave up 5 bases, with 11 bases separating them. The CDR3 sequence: CASSPLRGGTGELFF. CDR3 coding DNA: TGTGCCAGCTCACCACTCCGGGGAGGAACCGGGGAGCTGTTTTTT.

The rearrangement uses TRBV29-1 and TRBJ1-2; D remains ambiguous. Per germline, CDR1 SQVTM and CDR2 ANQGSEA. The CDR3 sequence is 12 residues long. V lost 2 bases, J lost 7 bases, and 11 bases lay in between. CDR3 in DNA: TGCAGCGTTGAATATCGTGGAGGTGGCTACACCTTC. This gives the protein CSVEYRGGGYTF.

Here the CDR3 reads CASSWVKTQYF. The CDR3 region has the DNA TGTGCCAGCAGTTGGGTGAAGACCCAGTACTTC. V and J are TRBV2 and TRBJ2-5; D remains ambiguous. The V gene's germline CDR1 is SNHLY and CDR2 FYNNEI. The CDR3 length is 11 residues. Between the trimmed V and J ends, which lost 5 bases and 6 bases, there was a span of 7 bases.

CDR3 DNA: TGCAGCGTTCCCCTTCAGGACCGGCAGTATTTT. It yields the protein CSVPLQDRQYF. V is TRBV29-1 and J is TRBJ2-3; no clear D gene. Per the germline V gene, CDR1 is SQVTM and CDR2 is ANQGSEA. V gave up 5 bases and J gave up 11 bases, with 14 bases separating them. The CDR3 covers 11 residues.

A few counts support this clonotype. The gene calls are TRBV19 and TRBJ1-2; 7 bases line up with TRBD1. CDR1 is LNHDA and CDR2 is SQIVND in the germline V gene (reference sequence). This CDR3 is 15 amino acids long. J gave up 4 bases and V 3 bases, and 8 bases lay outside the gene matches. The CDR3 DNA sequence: TGTGCCAGTAGTATGGCGGCAGGGGGAGGCTATGGCTACACCTTC. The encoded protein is CASSMAAGGGYGYTF.

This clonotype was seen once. The CDR3 nucleotides read TGCGCCAGCACCTCCCTTCGCTCGCCCCAGCCCCAGCATTTT. It specifies CASTSLRSPQPQHF. The chain is built from TRBV5-1 and TRBJ1-5; D uncertain. The germline V gene encodes CDR1 SGHRS and CDR2 YFSETQ. V lost 6 bases and J 7 bases, leaving 17 bases between the germline ends. There are 14 residues in the CDR3. Full variable domain (missing parts from reference TRBV5-1 and TRBJ1-5): KAGVTQTPRYLIKTRGQQVTLSCSPISGHRSVSWYQQTPGQGLQFLFEYFSETQRNKGNFPGRFSGRQFSNSRSEMNVSTLELGDSALYLCASTSLRSPQPQHFGDGTRLSIL.

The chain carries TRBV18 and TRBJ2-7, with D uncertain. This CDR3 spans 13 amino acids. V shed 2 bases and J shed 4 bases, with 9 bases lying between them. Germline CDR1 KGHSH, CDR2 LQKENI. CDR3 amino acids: CASSPMADYEQYF. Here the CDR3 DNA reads TGTGCCAGCTCACCAATGGCGGATTACGAGCAGTACTTC. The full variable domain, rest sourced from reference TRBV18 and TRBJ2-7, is NAGVMQNPRHLVRRRGQEARLRCSPMKGHSHVYWYRQLPEEGLKFMVYLQKENIIDESGMPKERFSAEFPKEGPSILRIQQVVRGDSAAYFCASSPMADYEQYFGPGTRLTVT.

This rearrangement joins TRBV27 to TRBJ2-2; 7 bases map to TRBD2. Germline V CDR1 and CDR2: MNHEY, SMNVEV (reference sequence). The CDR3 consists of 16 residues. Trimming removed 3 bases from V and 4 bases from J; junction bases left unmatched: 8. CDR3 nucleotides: TGTGCCAGCAGTTTCCTAGCGCCGGGGGGCACCGGGGAGCTGTTTTTT. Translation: CASSFLAPGGTGELFF.